This TCR beta chain was documented in a study of lung T cells in sarcoidosis with Löfgren's syndrome. Overall study: Sarcoidosis features CD4+ T cell accumulation in bronchoalveolar lavage fluid. Löfgren's syndrome patients were the main repertoire analysis focus. Findings and caveats of the study: The most expanded V genes in Löfgren's patients were reportedly TRAV12-1 and TRBV2. Multiple Löfgren's syndrome patients reportedly shared TRAV12-1 and TRBV2 CDR3 motifs, suggesting public CD4+ TCRs.

TCRdb called the reads again in MiXCR, with one record for every CDR3 protein. The sample carries tens of thousands of distinct CDR3 sequences, 21% recorded once. In germline, CDR1 is SGHVS, CDR2 FQNEAQ. Unmatched junction bases numbered 7, after V lost 4 bases and J lost 6 bases. The CDR3 has 16 amino acids. This clonotype was picked up many times. Its matching antigen is unknown. This clonotype originated in a human donor with sarcoidosis (Löfgren's syndrome or another form), or a control subject (not recorded which). This chain connects TRBV7-8 to TRBJ2-3; 13 bases map to TRBD2. Sequencing input: CD4+ T cells from PBMCs. The CDR3 loop is CASSSPGLAGTDTQYF. CDR3 DNA sequence: TGTGCCAGCAGCTCCCCGGGACTAGCGGGGACCGATACGCAGTATTTT.